This T cell receptor (beta chain) was sequenced for a study of blood T cell repertoires in COVID-19. Looking at the study overall: Both acute and convalescent COVID-19 samples were obtained from the United States, Italy and Spain.

This clone was counted between two and nine times. In the authors' methods: Amplified reference gene primers provided the basis for estimating nucleated cell counts. Assay: immunoSEQ multiplex PCR; the TCRdb copy retains only in-frame clones and omits some. V and J calls and clone size are given by that table; D and trimming were obtained from the DNA. The repertoire includes 59,000 or so clones, 81% of them detected once, and under 30% sits in the top ten. This clonotype originated in a woman aged 80 or over with active or convalescent COVID-19. Sequences were obtained from peripheral blood.

The CDR3 reads CASGFGDGAFF. In DNA form, the CDR3 reads TGTGCTAGTGGTTTCGGAGACGGAGCTTTCTTT. The chain combines TRBV12-5 with TRBJ1-1; D is uncertain. Deletions cut 3 bases from V and 10 bases from J, with 9 bases between. CDR3 length: 11 residues. Germline values: CDR1 LGHNT, CDR2 FRNRAP.